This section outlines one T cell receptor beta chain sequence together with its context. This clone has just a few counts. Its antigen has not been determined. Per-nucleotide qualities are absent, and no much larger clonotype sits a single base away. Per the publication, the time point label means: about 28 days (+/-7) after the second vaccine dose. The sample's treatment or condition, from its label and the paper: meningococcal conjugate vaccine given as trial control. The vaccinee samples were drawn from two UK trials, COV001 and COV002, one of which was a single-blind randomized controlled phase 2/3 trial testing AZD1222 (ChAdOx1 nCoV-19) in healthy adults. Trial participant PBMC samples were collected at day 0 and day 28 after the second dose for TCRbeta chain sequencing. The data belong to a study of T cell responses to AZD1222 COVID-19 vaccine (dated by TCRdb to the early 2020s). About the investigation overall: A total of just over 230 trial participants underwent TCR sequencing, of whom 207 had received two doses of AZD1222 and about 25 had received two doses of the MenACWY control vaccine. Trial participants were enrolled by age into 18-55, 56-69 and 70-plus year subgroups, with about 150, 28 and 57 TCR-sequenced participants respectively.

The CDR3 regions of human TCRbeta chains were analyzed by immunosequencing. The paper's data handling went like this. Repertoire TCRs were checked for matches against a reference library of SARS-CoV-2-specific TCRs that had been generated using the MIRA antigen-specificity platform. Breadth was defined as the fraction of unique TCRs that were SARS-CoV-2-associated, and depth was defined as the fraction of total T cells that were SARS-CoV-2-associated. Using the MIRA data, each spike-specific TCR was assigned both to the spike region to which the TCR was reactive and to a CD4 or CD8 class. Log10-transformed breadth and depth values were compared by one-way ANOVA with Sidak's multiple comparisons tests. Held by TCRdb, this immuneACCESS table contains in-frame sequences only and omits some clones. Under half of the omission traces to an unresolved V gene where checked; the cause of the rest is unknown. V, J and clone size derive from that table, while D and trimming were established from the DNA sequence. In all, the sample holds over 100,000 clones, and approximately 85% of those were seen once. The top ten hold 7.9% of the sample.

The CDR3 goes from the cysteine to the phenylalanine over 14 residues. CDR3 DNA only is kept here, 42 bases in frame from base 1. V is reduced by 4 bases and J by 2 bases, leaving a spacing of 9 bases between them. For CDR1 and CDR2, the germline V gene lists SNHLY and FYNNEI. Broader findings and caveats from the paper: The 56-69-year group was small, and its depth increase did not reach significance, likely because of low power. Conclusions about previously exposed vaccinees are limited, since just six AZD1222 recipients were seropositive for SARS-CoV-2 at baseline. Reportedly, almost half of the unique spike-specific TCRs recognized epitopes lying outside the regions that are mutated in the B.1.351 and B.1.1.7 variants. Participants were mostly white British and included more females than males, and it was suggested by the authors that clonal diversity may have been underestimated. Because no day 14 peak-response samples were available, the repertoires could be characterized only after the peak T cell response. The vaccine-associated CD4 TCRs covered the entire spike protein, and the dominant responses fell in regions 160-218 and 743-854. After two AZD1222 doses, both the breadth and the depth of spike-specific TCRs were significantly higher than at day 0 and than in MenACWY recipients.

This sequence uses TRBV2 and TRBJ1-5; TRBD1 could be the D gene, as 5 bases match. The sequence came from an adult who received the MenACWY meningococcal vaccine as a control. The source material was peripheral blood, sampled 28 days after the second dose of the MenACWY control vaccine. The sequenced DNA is TGTGCCAGCAGTGTGACAGCGGGCAATCAGCCCCAGCATTTT. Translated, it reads CASSVTAGNQPQHF.